These 8 T cell receptor beta chains were sequenced from one sample in a study of PD-1 blockade in classical Hodgkin lymphoma. Clones were read by immunoSEQ multiplex PCR, and TCRdb kept only the in-frame ones, dropping some. The table includes approximately 150,000 clones, about 81% detected once. Exposure to brentuximab vedotin varied, and each patient had relapsed following autologous stem cell transplantation. Sequencing used peripheral blood mononuclear cells (PBMCs), obtained before the second cycle of nivolumab. The receptors originated from a human donor with classical Hodgkin lymphoma.

V is TRBV10-3 and J is TRBJ1-5; D gene uncertain. V dropped 3 bases and J dropped 0 bases, with 6 bases sitting between them. From germline, CDR1 is ENHRY and CDR2 SYGVKD. The CDR3 is 14 amino acids. The CDR3 loop is CAISDQNSNQPQHF. DNA of the CDR3: TGTGCCATCAGTGACCAAAATAGCAATCAGCCCCAGCATTTT.

This chain joins TRBV28 and TRBJ1-1; D not resolved. V was clipped by 10 bases and J by 1 base, with 7 bases between them. The length of the CDR3 is 11 residues. Germline CDR1 is MDHEN and CDR2 is SYDVKM. CDR3 DNA: TGTGCCACGTCAGCGAACACTGAAGCTTTCTTT. Translating gives CATSANTEAFF.

A single count supports this clone. The gene calls are TRBV11-2 and TRBJ2-7, with 8 bases lining up with TRBD1. J gave up 5 bases and V 2 bases, and 5 bases lay outside the gene matches. The CDR3 is 14 residues long. Per the germline V gene, CDR1 is SGHAT and CDR2 is FQNNGV. The CDR3 sequence: CASSLSQGDDEQYF. As DNA, the CDR3 is TGTGCCAGCAGCTTATCACAGGGGGACGACGAGCAGTACTTC.

The chain has TRBV6-6 and TRBJ1-6; possibly TRBD1 for D (6 bases). The CDR3 covers 13 residues. The germline gives CDR1 MNHNY, CDR2 SVGAGI (reference sequence). The germline V and J ends were trimmed by 4 bases and 9 bases, with 10 bases remaining between them. CDR3 region: CASSSRQVSPLHF. In nucleotides, the CDR3 is TGTGCCAGCAGTTCCCGACAGGTTTCACCCCTCCACTTT.

The CDR3 bases are TGTGCCAGCAGCTTATTTGGACAGTCCCCCCCCGCCGGGGAGCTGTTTTTT. It codes for CASSLFGQSPPAGELFF. The V gene is TRBV7-2, the J gene TRBJ2-2; D is perhaps TRBD1 (6 bases). V was shortened by 2 bases and J by 6 bases, with 19 bases between the two germline ends. The germline V gene has CDR1 SGHTA and CDR2 FQGNSA. CDR3 length: 17 residues.

The chain joins TRBV2 to TRBJ1-4; D remains unclear. Germline V CDR1 and CDR2: SNHLY, FYNNEI. There are 13 residues in the CDR3. V was clipped by 8 bases and J by 7 bases, with 14 bases between them. CDR3 residues: CASQILDGEKLFF. The CDR3, as DNA: TGTGCCAGCCAAATATTGGACGGTGAAAAACTGTTTTTT. The full variable domain, with the rest looked up from reference TRBV2 and TRBJ1-4, is EPEVTQTPSHQVTQMGQEVILRCVPISNHLYFYWYRQILGQKVEFLVSFYNNEISEKSEIFDDQFSVERPDGSNFTLKIRSTKLEDSAMYFCASQILDGEKLFFGSGTQLSVL.

This clone was counted a single time. The chain uses TRBV19 and TRBJ2-2, with TRBD1 matching over 8 bases. The germline CDR1 and CDR2 sequences are LNHDA and SQIVND (reference sequence). J gave up 6 bases and V 7 bases, and 7 bases lay outside the gene matches. The CDR3 is made up of 14 amino acids. Here the CDR3 DNA reads TGTGCCAGTATAGACAGGGGCTGGTCCGGGGAGCTGTTTTTT. Its translation: CASIDRGWSGELFF.

This clone was recorded once. This chain connects TRBV13 to TRBJ2-3; 11 positions match TRBD2. Germline V gives CDR1 PRHDT, CDR2 FYEKMQ (reference sequence). Germline trimming cut 6 bases from V and 6 bases from J; bases unmatched to any gene: 11. The CDR3 totals 16 residues. CDR3 sequence reads: CASRRLAGISGDTQYF. The CDR3, as DNA: TGTGCCAGCAGACGACTAGCGGGGATAAGTGGTGATACGCAGTATTTT.